Reported below is one T cell receptor beta chain. The data were obtained in a study of T cell responses to AZD1222 COVID-19 vaccine. Per germline, CDR1 MNHEY and CDR2 SMNVEV (reference sequence). CDR3 size: 14 residues. Trimming took 0 bases from V and 9 from J, leaving 14 bases between them. This table comes from immunoSEQ multiplex PCR, and its TCRdb copy is limited to in-frame clones, with some not included. The sample has some 120,000 clones; around 82% are singletons. The sample consisted of peripheral blood, taken on day 0 of AZD1222 vaccination. The rearrangement uses TRBV27 and TRBJ1-2; possibly TRBD1 for D (6 bases). The TCR sequence derives from an adult in good health. Here the CDR3 reads CASSLSRAGARYTF. As DNA, the CDR3 is TGTGCCAGCAGTTTATCTAGGGCAGGGGCACGCTACACCTTC.